The 8 T cell receptor beta chains below were found in one sample sequenced in a study of vaccination effects on CD4 cells after COVID-19. In the ViraFEST assay, antigen-specific CD4+ clonotypes were identified by expansion after peptide-pool stimulation. Isolating CD4+ T cells followed less than 12 days of culture. Vaccine administered to participants consisted of two doses of either BNT162b2 or mRNA-1273. The method was immunoSEQ multiplex PCR; TCRdb's version includes in-frame clones alone and lacks a portion of them. This sample has approximately 31,000 clones, with approximately 75% found just once. Their antigen targets remain unknown. Source: CD4+ T cells from PBMCs cultured with HCoV-229E spike peptides, taken after COVID-19 vaccination. The receptors come from a human donor who received a COVID-19 vaccine.

There are a few counts of this clone. The chain couples TRBV10-3 to TRBJ2-6, with D perhaps TRBD2 (6 bases). This CDR3 spans 14 amino acids. CDR1 ENHRY and CDR2 SYGVKD come from the germline V gene. The V and J ends lost 11 bases and 1 base respectively, with 12 bases between them. CDR3 protein: CAAWGESGANVLTF. The CDR3 bases are TGTGCCGCGTGGGGGGAGTCTGGGGCCAACGTCCTGACTTTC.

This clone turned up a few times. The genes are TRBV7-9 and TRBJ2-3; 7 bases align to TRBD2. Germline V lookup: CDR1 SEHNR, CDR2 FQNEAQ (reference sequence). The V and J ends lost 2 bases and 3 bases, in that order; junction bases with no gene match: 8. The CDR3 contains 16 residues. The CDR3, as DNA: TGTGCCAGCAGCTTAATGGGAAGACTAGCAACAGATACGCAGTATTTT. It yields the protein CASSLMGRLATDTQYF.

This rearrangement joins TRBV19 to TRBJ2-4; 9 bases are a match to TRBD1. CDR1 is LNHDA, CDR2 SQIVND, per germline (reference sequence). The CDR3 covers 13 residues. The ends lost 5 bases at V and 8 bases at J; junction bases unmatched: 4. Here the CDR3 DNA reads TGTGCCAGTAGTCTGGGACAGGGTGACATTCAGTACTTC. This codes for CASSLGQGDIQYF.

The chain recombines TRBV10-3 with TRBJ2-2, with unresolved D. From germline, CDR1 is ENHRY and CDR2 SYGVKD. This CDR3 contains 16 residues. V lost 2 bases and J 0 bases, leaving 10 bases between the germline ends. The CDR3 region is CAISERVTANTGELFF. The DNA of the CDR3 is TGTGCCATCAGTGAGAGGGTAACCGCGAACACCGGGGAGCTGTTTTTT.

This rearrangement joins TRBV3-1 (or the pseudogene TRBV3-2) to TRBJ2-7, with TRBD2 matching over 10 bases. CDR1 and CDR2 (germline): LGHDT, YNNKEL (reference sequence). The CDR3 is made up of 16 amino acids. V was clipped by 2 bases and J by 7 bases; unmatched bases: 11. CDR3 sequence reads: CASSQLGAGGPWEQYF. The CDR3 bases are TGTGCCAGCAGCCAATTAGGAGCGGGAGGGCCGTGGGAGCAGTACTTC.

This clone has a handful of counts. This chain links TRBV30 with TRBJ1-6; no reliable D call. Germline assignment: CDR1 GTSNPN and CDR2 SVGIG (reference sequence). This CDR3 comprises 12 residues. V lost 2 bases and J 13 bases, leaving 12 bases between the germline ends. CDR3: CAWSFDGEPLHF. CDR3 sequence (DNA): TGTGCCTGGAGTTTCGACGGAGAGCCCCTCCACTTT.

The rearrangement joins TRBV18 to TRBJ2-6; TRBD2 is a possible D gene (6 bases). Trimming took 10 bases from V and 0 from J, leaving 16 bases between them. The CDR3 covers 16 residues. Germline-derived CDR1 and CDR2 are KGHSH and LQKENI. CDR3 coding DNA: TGTGCCACCCACCGGGACTCGTCCTCTGGGGCCAACGTCCTGACTTTC. Amino acids: CATHRDSSSGANVLTF.

This sequence joins TRBV19 and TRBJ2-7; TRBD1 might be the D (6 bases). The germline CDR1 and CDR2 sequences are LNHDA and SQIVND (reference sequence). Trimming removed 3 bases from V and 10 bases from J, with 22 bases in between. This CDR3 has 15 residues. The CDR3, as DNA: TGTGCCAGTAGTATGATCTCCGGGACACCGACGAAACAGTACTTC. As protein: CASSMISGTPTKQYF.